This T cell receptor beta chain was captured in a study of blood T cells in healthy people across ages. Alongside a J-beta primer mix, a sample-barcoded 5' primer served in a second PCR lasting roughly 6 to 12 cycles. In TCRdb, the 5' RACE reads were re-called with MiXCR into one record per CDR3 protein. The sample gives 750,000 to 1,000,000 distinct CDR3 sequences, almost 30% of which show up once; 10% to 13% is in the top ten. In regard to this clonotype: Its target is not known.

Germline V lookup: CDR1 KGHSH, CDR2 LQKENI. The CDR3 extends over 14 amino acids. Trimming left V 3 bases short and J 3 bases short, with 8 bases between. Overall study results and limits: Roughly linear declines in TCR beta diversity per million T cells occurred with age.

The sample was also reused in another study, on T cells of mothers and their children. That work states: Addition of sample barcodes and 2-4 random nucleotides occurred through the M1S primer of the second PCR.

The material sequenced was blood. This TCR derives from a woman aged 35 to 49 in good health. The chain uses TRBV18 and TRBJ1-4, with D uncertain. CDR3 DNA: TGTGCCAGCTCACCGCTACAGTCTAATGAAAAACTGTTTTTT. Amino acid sequence: CASSPLQSNEKLFF. Looking up the rest from reference TRBV18 and TRBJ1-4 gives the full variable domain: NAGVMQNPRHLVRRRGQEARLRCSPMKGHSHVYWYRQLPEEGLKFMVYLQKENIIDESGMPKERFSAEFPKEGPSILRIQQVVRGDSAAYFCASSPLQSNEKLFFGSGTQLSVL.